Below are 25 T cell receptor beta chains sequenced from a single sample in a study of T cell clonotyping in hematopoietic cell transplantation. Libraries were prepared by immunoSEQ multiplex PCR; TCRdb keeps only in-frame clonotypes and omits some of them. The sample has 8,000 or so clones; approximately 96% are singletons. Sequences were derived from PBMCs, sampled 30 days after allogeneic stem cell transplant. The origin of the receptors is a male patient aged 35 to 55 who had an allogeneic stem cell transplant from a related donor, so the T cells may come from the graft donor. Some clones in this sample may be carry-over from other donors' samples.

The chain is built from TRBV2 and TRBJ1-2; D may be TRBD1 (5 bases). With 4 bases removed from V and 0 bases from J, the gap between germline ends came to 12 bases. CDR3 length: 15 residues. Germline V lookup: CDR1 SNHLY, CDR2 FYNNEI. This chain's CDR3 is CASSVSRATNYGYTF. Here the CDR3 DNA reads TGTGCCAGCAGTGTGTCCAGGGCCACTAACTATGGCTACACCTTC.

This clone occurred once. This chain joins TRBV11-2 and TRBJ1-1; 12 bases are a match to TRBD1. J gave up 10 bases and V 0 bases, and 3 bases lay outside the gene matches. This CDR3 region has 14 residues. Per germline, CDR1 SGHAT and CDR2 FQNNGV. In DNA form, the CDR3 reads TGTGCCAGCAGCTTAGAAGGGACAGGGGGCACAGCTTTCTTT. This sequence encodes CASSLEGTGGTAFF.

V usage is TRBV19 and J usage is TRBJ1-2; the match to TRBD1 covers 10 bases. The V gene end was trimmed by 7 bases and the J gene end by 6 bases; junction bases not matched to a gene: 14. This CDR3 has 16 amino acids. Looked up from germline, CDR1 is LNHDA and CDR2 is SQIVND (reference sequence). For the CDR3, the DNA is TGTGCCAGTAAACACCACTCCGGGACAGGGGCCGATGGCTACACCTTC. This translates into CASKHHSGTGADGYTF.

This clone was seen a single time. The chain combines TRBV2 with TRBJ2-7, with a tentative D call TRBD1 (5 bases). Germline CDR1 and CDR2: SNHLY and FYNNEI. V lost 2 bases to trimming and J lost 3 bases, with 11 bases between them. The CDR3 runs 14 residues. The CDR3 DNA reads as TGTGCCAGCAGTGAAAGGGGTCGAGGCTACGAGCAGTACTTC. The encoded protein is CASSERGRGYEQYF.

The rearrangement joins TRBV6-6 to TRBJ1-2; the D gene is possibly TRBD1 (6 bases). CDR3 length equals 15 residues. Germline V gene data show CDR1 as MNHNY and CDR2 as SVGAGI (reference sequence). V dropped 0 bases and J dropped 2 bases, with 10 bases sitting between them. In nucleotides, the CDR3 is TGTGCCAGCAGTTACTCAGCGGGGGCGAACTATGGCTACACCTTC. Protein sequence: CASSYSAGANYGYTF.

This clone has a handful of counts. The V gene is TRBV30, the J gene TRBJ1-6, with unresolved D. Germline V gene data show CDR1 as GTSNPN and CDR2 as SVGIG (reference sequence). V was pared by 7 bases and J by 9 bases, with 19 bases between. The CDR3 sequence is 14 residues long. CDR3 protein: CASHSPAGRSPLHF. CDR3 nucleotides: TGTGCCTCTCACAGCCCCGCTGGCCGTTCACCCCTCCACTTT.

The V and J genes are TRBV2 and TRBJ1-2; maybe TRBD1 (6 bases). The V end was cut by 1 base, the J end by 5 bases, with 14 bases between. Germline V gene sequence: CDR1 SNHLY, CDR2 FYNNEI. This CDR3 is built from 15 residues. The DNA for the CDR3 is TGTGCCAGCAGTGAAGTCGGGGACATCGGGTATGGCTACACCTTC. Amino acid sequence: CASSEVGDIGYGYTF. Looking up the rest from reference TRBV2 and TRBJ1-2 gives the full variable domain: EPEVTQTPSHQVTQMGQEVILRCVPISNHLYFYWYRQILGQKVEFLVSFYNNEISEKSEIFDDQFSVERPDGSNFTLKIRSTKLEDSAMYFCASSEVGDIGYGYTFGSGTRLTVV.

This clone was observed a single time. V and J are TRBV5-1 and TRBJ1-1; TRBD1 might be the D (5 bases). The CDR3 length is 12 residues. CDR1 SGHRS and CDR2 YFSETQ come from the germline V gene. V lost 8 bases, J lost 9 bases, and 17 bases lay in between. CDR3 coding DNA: TGCGCCAGTGGTCCAGGGTCGGGTCAAGCTTTCTTT. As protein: CASGPGSGQAFF.

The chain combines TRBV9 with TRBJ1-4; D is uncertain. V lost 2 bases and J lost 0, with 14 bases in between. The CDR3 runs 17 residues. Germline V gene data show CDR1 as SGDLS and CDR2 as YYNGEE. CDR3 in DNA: TGTGCCAGCAGCGTCCCCGGGCTCCTAACAACTAATGAAAAACTGTTTTTT. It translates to CASSVPGLLTTNEKLFF.

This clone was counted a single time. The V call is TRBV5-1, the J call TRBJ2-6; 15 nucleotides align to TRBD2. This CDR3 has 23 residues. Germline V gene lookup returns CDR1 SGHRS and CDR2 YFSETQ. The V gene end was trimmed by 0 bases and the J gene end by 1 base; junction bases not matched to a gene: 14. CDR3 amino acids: CASSLASPGTSGRWSSGANVLTF. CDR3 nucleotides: TGCGCCAGCAGCTTGGCTTCACCAGGGACTAGCGGGAGGTGGAGTTCTGGGGCCAACGTCCTGACTTTC.

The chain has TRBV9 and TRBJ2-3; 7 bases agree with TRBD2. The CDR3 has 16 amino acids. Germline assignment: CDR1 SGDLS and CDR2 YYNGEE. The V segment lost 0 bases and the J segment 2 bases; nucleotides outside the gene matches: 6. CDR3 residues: CASSVASSGYTDTQYF. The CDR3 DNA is TGTGCCAGCAGCGTAGCCTCTAGCGGATACACAGATACGCAGTATTTT.

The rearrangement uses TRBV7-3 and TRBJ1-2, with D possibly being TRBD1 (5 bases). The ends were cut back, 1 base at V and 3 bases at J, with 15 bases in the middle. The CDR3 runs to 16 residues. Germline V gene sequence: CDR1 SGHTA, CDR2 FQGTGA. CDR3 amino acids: CASSLNRAGGDYGYTF. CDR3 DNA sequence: TGTGCCAGCAGCTTAAACCGAGCGGGGGGAGACTATGGCTACACCTTC.

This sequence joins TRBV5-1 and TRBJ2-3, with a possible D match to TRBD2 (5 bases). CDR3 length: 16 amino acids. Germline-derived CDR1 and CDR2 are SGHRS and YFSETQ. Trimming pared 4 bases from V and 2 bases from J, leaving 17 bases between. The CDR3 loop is CASSPQDYEATDTQYF. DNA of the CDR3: TGCGCCAGCAGCCCCCAAGACTATGAGGCCACAGATACGCAGTATTTT. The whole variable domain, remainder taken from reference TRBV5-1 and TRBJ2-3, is KAGVTQTPRYLIKTRGQQVTLSCSPISGHRSVSWYQQTPGQGLQFLFEYFSETQRNKGNFPGRFSGRQFSNSRSEMNVSTLELGDSALYLCASSPQDYEATDTQYFGPGTRLTVL.

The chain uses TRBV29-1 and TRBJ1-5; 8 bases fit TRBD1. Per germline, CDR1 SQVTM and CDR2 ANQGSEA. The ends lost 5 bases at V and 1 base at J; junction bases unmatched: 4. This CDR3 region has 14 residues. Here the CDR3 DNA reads TGCAGCGTTCGACAGGGGATGAGCAATCAGCCCCAGCATTTT. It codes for CSVRQGMSNQPQHF.

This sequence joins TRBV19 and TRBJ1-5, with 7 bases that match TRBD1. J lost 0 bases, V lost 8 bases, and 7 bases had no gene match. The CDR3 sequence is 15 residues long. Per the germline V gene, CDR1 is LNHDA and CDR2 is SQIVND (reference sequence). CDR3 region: CASAGTDYSNQPQHF. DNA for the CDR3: TGTGCCAGTGCCGGGACAGACTATAGCAATCAGCCCCAGCATTTT.

The CDR3 sequence: CASSWGTLPTDTQYF. The CDR3 coding sequence is TGCGCCAGCAGCTGGGGGACCTTACCGACAGATACGCAGTATTTT. The V and J genes are TRBV5-1 and TRBJ2-3; D assignment may be TRBD1 or TRBD2 (5 bases each). V was trimmed by 3 bases and J by 3 bases, leaving 14 bases between them. The CDR3 is 15 amino acids. Germline V lookup: CDR1 SGHRS, CDR2 YFSETQ.

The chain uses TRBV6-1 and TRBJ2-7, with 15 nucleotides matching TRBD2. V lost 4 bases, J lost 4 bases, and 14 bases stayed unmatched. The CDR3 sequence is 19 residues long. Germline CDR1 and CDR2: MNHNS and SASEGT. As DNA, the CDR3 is TGTGCCAGCAGTGGCCAGCCGGGACTAGCGGGAGGTTTTCGGTACGAGCAGTACTTC. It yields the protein CASSGQPGLAGGFRYEQYF.

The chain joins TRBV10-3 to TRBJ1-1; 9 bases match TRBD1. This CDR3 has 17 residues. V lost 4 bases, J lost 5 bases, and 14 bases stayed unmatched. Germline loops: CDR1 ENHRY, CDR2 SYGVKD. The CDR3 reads CAISVFGTGRGGTEAFF. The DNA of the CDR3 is TGTGCCATCAGTGTATTTGGGACAGGGAGAGGAGGAACTGAAGCTTTCTTT.

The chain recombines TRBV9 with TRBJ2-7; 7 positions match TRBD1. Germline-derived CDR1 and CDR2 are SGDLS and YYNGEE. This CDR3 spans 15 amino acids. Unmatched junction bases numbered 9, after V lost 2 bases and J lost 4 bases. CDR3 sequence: CASSVSQGEGYEQYF. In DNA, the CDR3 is TGTGCCAGCAGCGTCTCGCAGGGGGAAGGTTACGAGCAGTACTTC.

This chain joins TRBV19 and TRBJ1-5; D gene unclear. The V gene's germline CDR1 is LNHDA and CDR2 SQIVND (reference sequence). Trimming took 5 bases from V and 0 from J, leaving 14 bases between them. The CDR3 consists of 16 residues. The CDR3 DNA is TGTGCCAGTAGTGGTCGAGGATCTTATAGCAATCAGCCCCAGCATTTT. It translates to CASSGRGSYSNQPQHF.

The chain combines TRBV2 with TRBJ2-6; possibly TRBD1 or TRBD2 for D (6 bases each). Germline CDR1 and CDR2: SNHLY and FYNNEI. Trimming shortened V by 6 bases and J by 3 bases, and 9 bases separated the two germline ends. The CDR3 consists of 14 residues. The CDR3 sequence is CASSRGLGANVLTF. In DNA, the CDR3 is TGTGCCAGCAGCCGGGGGCTTGGGGCCAACGTCCTGACTTTC.

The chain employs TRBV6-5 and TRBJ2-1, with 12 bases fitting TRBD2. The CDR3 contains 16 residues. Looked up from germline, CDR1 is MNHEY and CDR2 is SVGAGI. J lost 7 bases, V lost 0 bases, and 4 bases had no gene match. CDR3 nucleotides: TGTGCCAGCAGTTACTCCCTCGGACTAGCGGGGAATGAGCAGTTCTTC. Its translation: CASSYSLGLAGNEQFF.

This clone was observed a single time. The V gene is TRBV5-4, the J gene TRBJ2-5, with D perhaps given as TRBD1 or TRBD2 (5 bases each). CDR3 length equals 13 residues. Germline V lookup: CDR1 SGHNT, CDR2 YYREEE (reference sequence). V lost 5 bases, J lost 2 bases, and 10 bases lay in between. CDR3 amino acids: CASSWDQQETQYF. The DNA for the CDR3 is TGTGCCAGCAGTTGGGACCAACAAGAGACCCAGTACTTC.

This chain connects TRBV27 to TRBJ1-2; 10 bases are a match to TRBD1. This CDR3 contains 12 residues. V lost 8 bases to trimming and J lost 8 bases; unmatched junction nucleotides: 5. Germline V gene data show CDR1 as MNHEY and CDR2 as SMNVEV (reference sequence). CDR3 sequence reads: CASWDRGWGYTF. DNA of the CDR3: TGTGCCAGCTGGGACAGGGGTTGGGGCTACACCTTC.

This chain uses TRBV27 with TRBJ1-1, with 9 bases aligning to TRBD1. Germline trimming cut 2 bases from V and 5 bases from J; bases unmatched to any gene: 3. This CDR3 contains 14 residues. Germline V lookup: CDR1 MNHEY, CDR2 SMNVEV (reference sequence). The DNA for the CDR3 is TGTGCCAGCAGTTTAACAGGGGGCCTGACTGAAGCTTTCTTT. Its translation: CASSLTGGLTEAFF.